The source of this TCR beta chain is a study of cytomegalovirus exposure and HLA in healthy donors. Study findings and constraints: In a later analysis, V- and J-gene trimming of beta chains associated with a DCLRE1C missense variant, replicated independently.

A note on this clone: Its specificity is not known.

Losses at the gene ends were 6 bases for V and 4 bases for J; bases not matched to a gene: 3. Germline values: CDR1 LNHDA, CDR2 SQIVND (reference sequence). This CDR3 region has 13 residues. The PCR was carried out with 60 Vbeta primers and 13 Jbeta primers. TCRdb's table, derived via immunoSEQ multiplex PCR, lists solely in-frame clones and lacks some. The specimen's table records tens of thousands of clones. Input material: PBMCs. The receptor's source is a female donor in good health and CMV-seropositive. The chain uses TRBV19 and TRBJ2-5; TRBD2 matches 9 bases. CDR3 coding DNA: TGTGCCAGTAGCAGGACTAGCGCAGAGACCCAGTACTTC. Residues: CASSRTSAETQYF.